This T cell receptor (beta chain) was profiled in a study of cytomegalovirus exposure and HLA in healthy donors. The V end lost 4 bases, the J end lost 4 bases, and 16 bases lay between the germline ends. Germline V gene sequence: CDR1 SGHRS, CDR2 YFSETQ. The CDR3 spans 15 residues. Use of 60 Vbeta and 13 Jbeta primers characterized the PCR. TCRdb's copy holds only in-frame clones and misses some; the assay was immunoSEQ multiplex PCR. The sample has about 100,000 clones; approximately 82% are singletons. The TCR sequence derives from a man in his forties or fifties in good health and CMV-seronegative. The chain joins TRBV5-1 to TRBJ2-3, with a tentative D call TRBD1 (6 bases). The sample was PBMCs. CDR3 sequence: CASSNLQGSADTQYF. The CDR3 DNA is TGCGCCAGCAGCAACCTACAGGGCTCCGCAGATACGCAGTATTTT.